The entry below gives a single TCR beta chain sequence along with its context. Its antigen is as yet unknown. TCRdb re-called the RT-PCR reads through MiXCR, storing one row per CDR3 protein. The table lists 650,000 to 850,000 distinct CDR3 sequences, around 13% of them singletons. These data belong to a study of response to subunit inactivated influenza vaccine. Study-wide results and caveats: Only a handful of new T cells, the authors suggested, are recruited with each seasonal influenza vaccination.

This CDR3 has 13 amino acids. From germline, CDR1 is DFQATT and CDR2 SNEGSKA (reference sequence). Losses at the gene ends were 3 bases for V and 7 bases for J; bases not matched to a gene: 3. The source is a man in his fifties or sixties who received an inactivated influenza vaccine. The rearrangement joins TRBV20-1 to TRBJ2-7; 13 nucleotides line up with TRBD2. Sequencing used PBMCs from blood, obtained around 14 days before vaccination. CDR3 region: CSARPTSGGEQYF. For the CDR3, the DNA is TGCAGTGCTAGGCCGACTAGCGGGGGGGAGCAGTACTTC.